Presented here are 28 T cell receptor beta chains from one specimen sequenced in a study of human T cells and chemical hapten exposure. TCRdb redid the calling of the RACE reads with MiXCR, one entry per CDR3 protein. The sample consists of about 380,000 distinct CDR3 sequences, roughly 4.8% of them appearing once. Time point given: patch test 1, 2 weeks after DPC sensitization. Sample treatment: therapeutic diphenylcyclopropenone sensitization with weekly scalp DPC. The source was whole blood, collected in connection with sensitization to the hapten diphenylcyclopropenone (DPC). Receptors were obtained from a woman between 45 and 60 years old with alopecia areata. Some clones in this sample may be carry-over from other donors' samples.

This clonotype was seen ten or more times. The chain combines TRBV30 with TRBJ2-2; 8 nucleotides line up with TRBD1. V lost 8 bases and J lost 7; bases outside the gene matches: 9. Looked up from germline, CDR1 is GTSNPN and CDR2 is SVGIG (reference sequence). The CDR3 spans 13 residues. The CDR3 sequence: CAGLGQDSGELFF. The CDR3 nucleotides read TGTGCCGGTTTGGGACAGGACAGCGGGGAGCTGTTTTTT.

The sample holds many counts of this clonotype. The chain carries TRBV12-3 or TRBV12-4 and TRBJ2-4; the D is unclear. This CDR3 spans 14 amino acids. V shed 3 bases and J shed 0 bases, with 6 bases lying between them. The CDR3 nucleotides are TGTGCCAGCAGTTTTGGCGGAGCCAAAAACATTCAGTACTTC. Translation gives CASSFGGAKNIQYF.

The sample holds a few counts of this clonotype. The V call is TRBV14, the J call TRBJ2-7; D gene uncertain. The CDR3 runs to 13 residues. CDR1 and CDR2 from the germline V gene are SGHDN and FVKESK. Trimming removed 5 bases at V and 0 bases at J, with 8 bases between. CDR3 DNA sequence: TGTGCCAGCAGCAACACCAACTCCTACGAGCAGTACTTC. Translation gives CASSNTNSYEQYF.

The table lists this clonotype with many counts. The chain has TRBV11-3 and TRBJ2-3; 7 nucleotides match TRBD2. The CDR3 loop spans 12 amino acids. V shed 5 bases and J 6 bases; nucleotides not matched to a gene: 2. Germline CDR1 is SGHNT and CDR2 is YENEEA. The CDR3 DNA sequence: TGTGCCAGCAGCGGGACTAAGGATACGCAGTATTTT. It codes for CASSGTKDTQYF.

This clonotype was seen a handful of times. CDR3 DNA: TGCGCCAGCAGCCAAGATGCGGGGGCTTACAATGAGCAGTTCTTC. Its protein is CASSQDAGAYNEQFF. The J gene is TRBJ2-1, the V gene TRBV4-1; a possible D gene is TRBD2 (7 bases). CDR1 is MGHRA and CDR2 is YSYEKL in the germline V gene. V was trimmed by 0 bases and J by 4 bases, leaving 10 bases between them. The CDR3 runs to 15 residues.

This clonotype was picked up one time. The junction and the germline gene differ at one end; a read error may be behind it. The chain uses TRBV12-3 or TRBV12-4 and TRBJ2-5; D is perhaps TRBD1 (6 bases). There are 14 residues in the CDR3. The CDR3 coding sequence is TGTGCCAGCAGTCCCGGGACATCCCAAGATACCCAGTACTTC. Its protein product is CASSPGTSQDTQYF.

The chain carries TRBV7-9 and TRBJ2-5, with 15 bases identical to TRBD2. This CDR3 spans 16 amino acids. The V and J ends lost 4 bases and 5 bases, in that order; junction bases with no gene match: 5. The germline V gene encodes CDR1 SEHNR and CDR2 FQNEAQ (reference sequence). The CDR3 nucleotides read TGTGCCAGCAGCTCCGGGACTAGCGGGAGGTTTGAGACCCAGTACTTC. Amino acid sequence: CASSSGTSGRFETQYF.

This clonotype has at least ten counts. The chain joins TRBV7-9 to TRBJ2-5; no definite D call. The CDR3 runs to 14 residues. Germline CDR1 and CDR2: SEHNR and FQNEAQ (reference sequence). V lost 0 bases, J lost 5 bases, and 10 bases lay in between. DNA for the CDR3: TGTGCCAGCAGCTTAGCGTCTGGACCGGAGACCCAGTACTTC. Its protein is CASSLASGPETQYF.

This clonotype was recorded many times. The V gene is TRBV18, the J gene TRBJ2-3; no definite D call. V gave up 4 bases and J gave up 1 base, with 9 bases separating them. This CDR3 is 14 amino acids long. From germline, CDR1 is KGHSH and CDR2 LQKENI. Here the CDR3 DNA reads TGTGCCAGCTCACGTGAACACCGCACAGATACGCAGTATTTT. Its translation is CASSREHRTDTQYF.

The chain uses TRBV25-1 and TRBJ1-2, with 7 bases aligning to TRBD1. Per the germline V gene, CDR1 is MGHDK and CDR2 is SYGVNS. V shed 5 bases, J shed 0 bases, and the junction held 6 bases outside the gene matches. The CDR3 spans 15 residues. In DNA form, the CDR3 reads TGTGCCAGCAGTCTCCCGGGGACAGCTAACTATGGCTACACCTTC. As protein: CASSLPGTANYGYTF.

This clonotype has ten or more counts. The V and J genes are TRBV20-1 and TRBJ2-5; possible D gene TRBD2, 6 bases. This CDR3 spans 15 amino acids. Germline V gives CDR1 DFQATT, CDR2 SNEGSKA (reference sequence). Deletions cut 6 bases from V and 0 bases from J, with 17 bases between. The DNA of the CDR3 is TGCAGTGCGAGGGGATTACTAGCAGACCAAGAGACCCAGTACTTC. Encoded protein: CSARGLLADQETQYF.

In this sample, this clonotype turned up many times. The rearrangement links TRBV7-9 to TRBJ2-1; D is ambiguous. The CDR3 has 12 residues. The V end lost 5 bases, the J end lost 9 bases, and 11 bases lay between the germline ends. The V gene's germline CDR1 is SEHNR and CDR2 FQNEAQ (reference sequence). The CDR3 nucleotides are TGTGCCAGCAGCCCCGGCGTTGCTGAGCAGTTCTTC. Its protein product is CASSPGVAEQFF.

This clonotype came up many times. The V gene is TRBV6-1, the J gene TRBJ2-6; D is possibly TRBD1 (6 bases). Germline assignment: CDR1 MNHNS and CDR2 SASEGT. The CDR3 has 14 residues. V lost 4 bases and J lost 15, with 19 bases in between. As DNA, the CDR3 is TGTGCCAGCAGTGGAACAACAGGGACCCCGGGCCTGACTTTC. Amino acid sequence: CASSGTTGTPGLTF.

This clonotype was observed at least ten times. This sequence joins TRBV9 and TRBJ2-2; 7 positions match TRBD1. CDR1 is SGDLS, CDR2 YYNGEE, per germline. V trimming: 3 bases; J trimming: 7 bases; junction bases outside the gene matches: 12. The length of the CDR3 is 16 residues. CDR3 amino acids: CASSGRQGVVVGELFF. CDR3 in DNA: TGTGCCAGCAGCGGAAGACAGGGCGTTGTGGTCGGGGAGCTGTTTTTT.

This clonotype occurred many times. The chain carries TRBV20-1 and TRBJ2-1; the D gene is possibly TRBD1 (5 bases). The V gene's germline CDR1 is DFQATT and CDR2 SNEGSKA (reference sequence). This CDR3 is built from 15 residues. The V end lost 3 bases, the J end lost 3 bases, and 15 bases lay between the germline ends. For the CDR3, the DNA is TGCAGTGCTAGGACAGCCAGCATCTTCTACAATGAGCAGTTCTTC. Encoded protein: CSARTASIFYNEQFF.

This clonotype has only a few counts. J is TRBJ2-1 and V is TRBV5-5; 15 nucleotides agree with TRBD2. CDR1 SGHKS and CDR2 YYEKEE come from the germline V gene (reference sequence). J was trimmed by 14 bases and V by 4 bases; bases with no gene match: 7. The CDR3 extends over 14 amino acids. The CDR3 sequence: CASSAGLAGGEEFF. The CDR3, as DNA: TGTGCCAGCAGCGCGGGACTAGCGGGAGGAGAGGAGTTCTTC. The variable domain in full, with the rest retrieved from reference TRBV5-5 and TRBJ2-1, is DAGVTQSPTHLIKTRGQQVTLRCSPISGHKSVSWYQQVLGQGPQFIFQYYEKEERGRGNFPDRFSARQFPNYSSELNVNALLLGDSALYLCASSAGLAGGEEFFGPGTRLTVL.

The CDR3 loop is CASSEAGFYGYTF. In DNA form, the CDR3 reads TGTGCCAGCAGTGAAGCAGGGTTCTATGGCTACACCTTC. This sequence joins TRBV6-1 and TRBJ1-2; D gene uncertain. The CDR3 extends over 13 amino acids. V shed 0 bases and J shed 4 bases, with 6 bases lying between them. CDR1 and CDR2 (germline): MNHNS, SASEGT.

The chain joins TRBV27 to TRBJ1-1; perhaps TRBD1 as D (5 bases). This CDR3 contains 15 residues. V shed 2 bases and J shed 1 base, with 11 bases lying between them. The germline V gene encodes CDR1 MNHEY and CDR2 SMNVEV (reference sequence). CDR3 protein: CASSLSGRGNTEAFF. CDR3 bases: TGTGCCAGCAGTTTAAGTGGTAGGGGGAACACTGAAGCTTTCTTT.

This clonotype occurred many times. CDR3 sequence (DNA): TGTGCCAGCAGTTTAGGGGCGGTGAACACTGAAGCTTTCTTT. It specifies CASSLGAVNTEAFF. The chain uses TRBV12-3 or TRBV12-4 and TRBJ1-1, with D unclear. The CDR3 consists of 14 residues. V was trimmed by 1 base and J by 0 bases, leaving 6 bases between them.

J is TRBJ1-3 and V is TRBV10-2, with D possibly being TRBD1 (5 bases). Germline V gene data show CDR1 as WSHSY and CDR2 as SAAADI. Trimming stripped 2 bases from V and 0 bases from J, with 11 bases between. The CDR3 runs to 16 residues. The CDR3 protein is CASSEPGASSGNTIYF. In DNA, the CDR3 is TGCGCCAGCAGTGAGCCTGGGGCGTCCTCTGGAAACACCATATATTTT.

This clonotype was observed a few times. This chain uses TRBV6-2 or TRBV6-3 with TRBJ2-7; TRBD2 agrees at 12 bases. From germline, CDR1 is MNHEY and CDR2 SVGEGT. The CDR3 loop spans 17 amino acids. Unmatched junction bases numbered 12, after V lost 6 bases and J lost 3 bases. The CDR3, as DNA: TGTGCCAGCAGCAGACCTCCACCGGGACTAGCGGGCTACGAGCAGTACTTC. Residues: CASSRPPPGLAGYEQYF.

This clonotype was detected a few times. The CDR3 sequence is CASSSGTGSAQPQHF. CDR3 bases: TGTGCCAGCAGTTCCGGGACAGGGTCGGCTCAGCCCCAGCATTTT. V usage is TRBV6-2 or TRBV6-3 and J usage is TRBJ1-5, with TRBD1 matching 9 bases. With 4 bases clipped from V and 6 bases from J, the junction kept 7 bases outside the gene matches. Germline-derived CDR1 and CDR2 are MNHEY and SVGEGT. The CDR3 runs 15 residues.

Ten or more counts support this clonotype. The rearrangement uses TRBV20-1 and TRBJ1-5; D is ambiguous. This CDR3 is built from 13 residues. V was trimmed by 5 bases and J by 9 bases, leaving 17 bases between them. CDR1 and CDR2 (germline): DFQATT, SNEGSKA (reference sequence). CDR3 sequence: CSAPDGSAGPQHF. The DNA for the CDR3 is TGCAGTGCTCCCGATGGGTCCGCGGGGCCCCAGCATTTT.

This clonotype was counted ten times or more. The chain has TRBV21-1 and TRBJ1-5; the table's TRBD1 call for D was not verified on the DNA. TRBV21-1 is recorded as a pseudogene. The CDR3 sequence is 14 residues long. CDR3 nucleotides: TGTGCCAGCAGCAAAGTGGAGGCCGGGGGGCCCCAGCATTTT. Amino acids: CASSKVEAGGPQHF.

The sample holds many counts of this clonotype. V is TRBV6-5 and J is TRBJ2-1, with D tentatively TRBD2 (5 bases). This CDR3 region has 16 residues. The V gene's germline CDR1 is MNHEY and CDR2 SVGAGI. V shed 2 bases and J shed 8 bases, with 19 bases lying between them. Here the CDR3 reads CASSYPSKRGIYEQFF. The CDR3 DNA sequence: TGTGCCAGCAGTTACCCTTCAAAACGGGGAATCTATGAGCAGTTCTTC.

This clonotype was seen at least ten times. The V gene is TRBV9, the J gene TRBJ1-6, with TRBD1 as a possible D gene (6 bases). Trimming left V 10 bases short and J 10 bases short, with 15 bases between. CDR1 is SGDLS and CDR2 is YYNGEE in the germline V gene. This CDR3 has 12 residues. CDR3 protein: CAPEGRGSPLHF. The CDR3 bases are TGTGCCCCCGAAGGCAGGGGATCACCCCTCCACTTT.

This clonotype was seen more than once but under ten times. This chain connects TRBV5-5 to TRBJ1-1; possibly TRBD1 for D (5 bases). This CDR3 contains 14 residues. The V end was cut by 4 bases, the J end by 1 base, with 11 bases between. Germline V gene sequence: CDR1 SGHKS, CDR2 YYEKEE (reference sequence). The DNA of the CDR3 is TGTGCCAGCAGCCTGGGGCCGACGAACACTGAAGCTTTCTTT. It encodes CASSLGPTNTEAFF. The variable domain in full, completed from reference TRBV5-5 and TRBJ1-1, reads DAGVTQSPTHLIKTRGQQVTLRCSPISGHKSVSWYQQVLGQGPQFIFQYYEKEERGRGNFPDRFSARQFPNYSSELNVNALLLGDSALYLCASSLGPTNTEAFFGQGTRLTVV.

With regard to this clonotype: A read error is possible here, since a much larger clone lies one base away. V is TRBV3-1 and J is TRBJ1-6; D unresolved. The CDR3 spans 13 residues. The V and J ends lost 4 bases and 9 bases respectively, with 10 bases between them. Germline V CDR1 and CDR2: LGHDT, YNNKEL (reference sequence). CDR3 in amino acids: CASSPSTSSPLHF. The DNA of the CDR3 is TGTGCCAGCAGCCCCTCAACGAGTTCACCCCTCCACTTT.